The clone carrying this T cell receptor (beta chain) turned up a few times. The antigen remains undetermined. This entry is derived from a study of T cells in Graves' hyperthyroidism and ophthalmopathy. Study-level points and caveats: For ophthalmopathy, model prediction preceded onset by a median about 6 months.

The V end was cut by 0 bases, the J end by 5 bases, with 14 bases between. The CDR3 has 14 residues. The V gene's germline CDR1 is DFQATT and CDR2 SNEGSKA (reference sequence). Regions amplified from RNA transcripts were the TCR beta CDR3 regions. Carried out on the TCR CDR3, a first-round RT-PCR used the HTBI primer set. TCRdb itself ran the multiplex PCR reads through MiXCR, one entry per CDR3 protein. The sample comprises 500,000 to 800,000 distinct CDR3 sequences, nearly 45% of which are singletons, and more than 7% rests with the top ten. What was sequenced was peripheral blood or thyroid tissue (not recorded which). The chain carries TRBV20-1 and TRBJ2-7, with no clear D. This receptor was identified in an adult man with Graves' disease, either hyperthyroidism or ophthalmopathy (not recorded which). The CDR3 spells CSARDRWSSNEQYF. DNA for the CDR3: TGCAGTGCTAGAGATCGATGGAGTAGTAACGAGCAGTACTTC.